This passage covers 17 T cell receptor beta chains from one sample sequenced in a study of a mutant IDH1 vaccine in newly diagnosed glioma. Sequencing used immunoSEQ multiplex PCR; TCRdb keeps in-frame clones, though not all of them. The sample lists about 40,000 clones; roughly 92% were seen once. Antigen specificity for these receptors is unknown. As for time point: week 5, during vaccination. Topical imiquimod accompanied each vaccine dose, which consisted of 300 ug of mutant IDH1 20-mer peptide. The material was PBMCs, obtained from a glioma patient whose treatment included an IDH1 peptide vaccine. The receptors here all came from a man aged 50 to 60 with glioma.

Here the CDR3 DNA reads TGTGCCAGCAGCCCCTACAGCTCCTACGAGCAGTACTTC. It codes for CASSPYSSYEQYF. The V call is TRBV7-8, the J call TRBJ2-7; no clear D. From germline, CDR1 is SGHVS and CDR2 FQNEAQ. Trimming pared 5 bases from V and 0 bases from J, leaving 8 bases between. This CDR3 contains 13 residues. Variable domain in full (rest from reference TRBV7-8 and TRBJ2-7): GAGVSQSPRYKVAKRGQDVALRCDPISGHVSLFWYQQALGQGPEFLTYFQNEAQLDKSGLPSDRFFAERPEGSVSTLKIQRTQQEDSAVYLCASSPYSSYEQYFGPGTRLTVT.

The chain recombines TRBV6-1 with TRBJ2-1; D perhaps matches TRBD2 (5 bases). Germline lookup yields CDR1 MNHNS and CDR2 SASEGT. The CDR3 loop spans 14 amino acids. The V end was cut by 7 bases, the J end by 9 bases, with 19 bases between. CDR3 sequence reads: CASTPEQLALEQFF. The CDR3 nucleotides are TGTGCCAGCACCCCCGAGCAGCTAGCTCTTGAGCAGTTCTTC.

The chain employs TRBV5-6 and TRBJ2-1; no clear D. Germline assignment: CDR1 SGHDT and CDR2 YYEEEE. The CDR3 has 11 amino acids. Between the trimmed V and J ends, which lost 2 bases and 6 bases, there was a span of 3 bases. The CDR3 loop is CASSFRNEQFF. In DNA form, the CDR3 reads TGTGCCAGCAGCTTCCGCAATGAGCAGTTCTTC.

The V and J genes are TRBV11-2 and TRBJ1-1; D is ambiguous. Trimming left V 0 bases short and J 7 bases short, with 9 bases between. This CDR3 has 13 amino acids. The V gene's germline CDR1 is SGHAT and CDR2 FQNNGV. The CDR3 sequence: CASSLEPFHEAFF. As DNA, the CDR3 is TGTGCCAGCAGCTTAGAGCCATTTCATGAAGCTTTCTTT.

This CDR3 reads CAWSVPPGTYEQYF. In DNA, the CDR3 is TGTGCCTGGAGTGTACCGCCGGGGACCTACGAGCAGTACTTC. The chain is built from TRBV30 and TRBJ2-5; the D gene is possibly TRBD2 (5 bases). Near its end, the DNA agrees better with TRBJ2-7, so the J call may be wrong. Germline V gives CDR1 GTSNPN, CDR2 SVGIG (reference sequence). The CDR3 is made up of 14 amino acids.

This clone was found a few times. J is TRBJ1-2 and V is TRBV5-4, with 7 bases identical to TRBD1. Trimming at V came to 5 bases and at J to 8 bases, leaving 18 bases not matched to a gene. This CDR3 has 16 residues. Germline-derived CDR1 and CDR2 are SGHNT and YYREEE (reference sequence). The DNA for the CDR3 is TGTGCCAGCAGTCCGACTCCGGGACAGCTGCTGGTGGGCTACACCTTC. It yields the protein CASSPTPGQLLVGYTF. The complete variable domain, with remaining parts taken from reference TRBV5-4 and TRBJ1-2, reads ETGVTQSPTHLIKTRGQQVTLRCSSQSGHNTVSWYQQALGQGPQFIFQYYREEENGRGNFPPRFSGLQFPNYSSELNVNALELDDSALYLCASSPTPGQLLVGYTFGSGTRLTVV.

The rearrangement uses TRBV6-5 and TRBJ1-5; D not resolved. Deletions cut 8 bases from V and 1 base from J, with 9 bases between. The CDR3 runs 13 residues. Per the germline V gene, CDR1 is MNHEY and CDR2 is SVGAGI. The CDR3 bases are TGTGCCAGCTGCCCGGGAAGCAATCAGCCCCAGCATTTT. Amino acids: CASCPGSNQPQHF.

The genes are TRBV27 and TRBJ2-2, with 7 bases lining up with TRBD1. V shed 2 bases, J shed 4 bases, and the junction held 4 bases outside the gene matches. Germline-derived CDR1 and CDR2 are MNHEY and SMNVEV (reference sequence). This CDR3 is 15 amino acids long. The CDR3 is CASSLTTGSTGELFF. DNA for the CDR3: TGTGCCAGCAGTTTAACGACAGGGAGCACCGGGGAGCTGTTTTTT.

The rearrangement joins TRBV6-5 to TRBJ1-1, with 8 bases aligning to TRBD1. V gave up 6 bases and J gave up 1 base; unmatched junction bases: 1. The CDR3 spans 13 residues. The germline CDR1 and CDR2 sequences are MNHEY and SVGAGI. This CDR3 is CASRGTGNTEAFF. The CDR3 bases are TGTGCCAGCAGAGGGACAGGGAACACTGAAGCTTTCTTT.

The genes are TRBV15 and TRBJ2-6, with TRBD1 as a possible D gene (7 bases). The CDR3 is 18 amino acids. Trimming took off 0 bases at V and 2 bases at J, with 14 bases between the two ends. Per the germline V gene, CDR1 is LNHNV and CDR2 is YYDKDF (reference sequence). CDR3: CATSRDLGGGAGANVLTF. In DNA, the CDR3 is TGTGCCACCAGCAGAGATTTAGGGGGCGGGGCTGGGGCCAACGTCCTGACTTTC.

The chain links TRBV5-1 to TRBJ2-5, with D maybe TRBD1 (5 bases). Trimming removed 1 base from V and 3 bases from J, with 10 bases in between. Germline V gene sequence: CDR1 SGHRS, CDR2 YFSETQ. This CDR3 spans 14 amino acids. The CDR3 nucleotides are TGCGCCAGCAGCTTGCAGGGCGGTGAAGAGACCCAGTACTTC. Translating gives CASSLQGGEETQYF.

The rearrangement joins TRBV7-2 to TRBJ2-5; D not certain. Germline loops: CDR1 SGHTA, CDR2 FQGNSA. V lost 5 bases, J lost 5 bases, and 15 bases lay in between. The CDR3 has 14 residues. CDR3 protein: CASSLMGLSETQYF. In DNA form, the CDR3 reads TGTGCCAGCAGCCTTATGGGCCTCTCTGAGACCCAGTACTTC.

The rearrangement uses TRBV4-1 and TRBJ2-5; a weak D match, TRBD1 (5 bases). This CDR3 comprises 13 residues. The germline CDR1 and CDR2 sequences are MGHRA and YSYEKL. With 3 bases removed from V and 3 bases from J, the gap between germline ends came to 8 bases. This CDR3 reads CASSQRREETQYF. The CDR3 region has the DNA TGCGCCAGCAGCCAGCGCAGGGAAGAGACCCAGTACTTC.

V usage is TRBV29-1 and J usage is TRBJ1-1, with D uncertain. The CDR3 is 13 amino acids. The V gene's germline CDR1 is SQVTM and CDR2 ANQGSEA. V gave up 4 bases and J gave up 1 base, with 10 bases separating them. CDR3 in DNA: TGCAGCGTTGGATCAGGATCGAACACTGAAGCTTTCTTT. It translates to CSVGSGSNTEAFF.

The V call is TRBV19, the J call TRBJ2-1; TRBD2 is a possible D gene (6 bases). The CDR3 covers 14 residues. V gave up 3 bases and J gave up 9 bases, with 15 bases separating them. CDR1 and CDR2 from the germline V gene are LNHDA and SQIVND (reference sequence). The CDR3 loop reads CASSMGRGTVEQFF. CDR3 sequence (DNA): TGTGCCAGTAGTATGGGGCGGGGAACCGTTGAGCAGTTCTTC.

The chain employs TRBV21-1 and TRBJ2-1; the table assigns TRBD2, which was not confirmed against the DNA. TRBV21-1 is noted as a pseudogene. The CDR3 consists of 19 residues. The CDR3 DNA is TGTGCCAGCAGCCCTAGCGGGAGGTCCCTTTGGAGCTCCTACAATGAGCAGTTCTTC. Residues: CASSPSGRSLWSSYNEQFF.

The chain uses TRBV9 and TRBJ1-4; 8 bases align to TRBD1. Germline V CDR1 and CDR2: SGDLS, YYNGEE. V lost 2 bases and J lost 3; bases outside the gene matches: 6. This CDR3 has 16 residues. Here the CDR3 reads CASSVTPQGANEKLFF. The CDR3 bases are TGTGCCAGCAGCGTCACACCACAGGGGGCTAATGAAAAACTGTTTTTT.